The source of this T cell receptor beta chain is a study of blood T cell repertoires in COVID-19. At the level of the study: Specimens from acute and convalescent COVID-19 originated in the United States, Italy and Spain. Sources were T cells, B-cell-depleted T cells, or PBMCs; the material itself was cDNA or gDNA.

Original processing methods: Quantification of nucleated cells was approximated via reference gene primer amplification. Measured with immunoSEQ multiplex PCR; TCRdb has only the in-frame clones, and not every one. Clonal size and the V and J genes are those of that table, whereas D and trimming came from the DNA. The table has more than 200,000 clones, 84% seen once; the top ten hold roughly 1.4%. V lost 6 bases and J 0 bases, leaving 24 bases between the germline ends. In germline, CDR1 is LNHDA, CDR2 SQIVND (reference sequence). This CDR3 has 19 residues. Specimen: peripheral blood. The chain links TRBV19 to TRBJ2-1, with a possible D match to TRBD2 (7 bases). The receptor comes from a woman aged 40 to 50 who had recovered from COVID-19. CDR3 bases: TGTGCCAGTAGGATGACTTTAGTGTCGGGGGGCAGCTCCTACAATGAGCAGTTCTTC. Its translation: CASRMTLVSGGSSYNEQFF.